One TCR beta chain is described in this entry. Its target is unknown. This record belongs to a study of memory CD4+ T cells and cytomegalovirus serostatus. Whole-study context: Healthy Belgian adult donors included under ten CMV-positive and 24 CMV-negative people. General study points: CD4+ memory repertoires contained about two fifths of the roughly 160 reported CMV TCRbeta sequences.

Method: immunoSEQ multiplex PCR; TCRdb's copy keeps in-frame clones and lacks some. There are over 25,000 clones in the sample; 76% occur only once, and around 1.1% lies in the top ten. The sort gate was single viable CD3+CD4+CD8-CD45RO+ cells for memory CD4+ T cells. This receptor was obtained from an adult in good health and CMV-seronegative. The material sequenced was memory CD4+ T cells from blood.

CDR3 sequence (DNA): TGTGCCAGCAGCACAGAGACCCAGTACTTC. This encodes CASSTETQYF. This chain uses TRBV11-2 with TRBJ2-5; no firm D call. Looked up from germline, CDR1 is SGHAT and CDR2 is FQNNGV. The CDR3 has 10 residues. V lost 5 bases and J lost 4, with 2 bases in between.